This T cell receptor beta chain originates from a study of shared clonotypes between healthy human individuals. Notes on the study in general: With several donors compared, roughly 5% of naive CD4 clonotypes were shared.

Sorted-subset replicate PCR reactions contained around 220 ng DNA, corresponding to approximately 30,000 T cell genomes. The assay was immunoSEQ multiplex PCR, and TCRdb's table has in-frame clones only and misses some. This table has 550,000 to 700,000 clones, 55% to 85% appearing once. As for this clone: Its antigen is currently unknown.

The TCR sequence derives from a woman aged 25-40 years in good health. Source material: memory CD4+ T cells sorted from blood. The subset: CD45RA-negative fraction.

The CDR3, as DNA: TGTGCCAGTAGACCGACAGGGGATGAAAAACTGTTTTTT. Protein: CASRPTGDEKLFF. This rearrangement joins TRBV19 to TRBJ1-4; 8 positions match TRBD1. The CDR3 spans 13 residues. The ends lost 6 bases at V and 6 bases at J; junction bases unmatched: 3. Looked up from germline, CDR1 is LNHDA and CDR2 is SQIVND (reference sequence). Looking up the rest from reference TRBV19 and TRBJ1-4 gives the full variable domain: DGGITQSPKYLFRKEGQNVTLSCEQNLNHDAMYWYRQDPGQGLRLIYYSQIVNDFQKGDIAEGYSVSREKKESFPLTVTSAQKNPTAFYLCASRPTGDEKLFFGSGTQLSVL.